The present TCR beta chain was sequenced within a study of T-cell memory formation after mild COVID-19. It was 5'RACE with constant-segment primers that produced the TCR alpha and TCR beta cDNA libraries, which carried sample barcodes and UMIs. TCRdb called the 5' RACE reads again in MiXCR, with one record for every CDR3 protein. The sample lists about 340,000 distinct CDR3 sequences; more than 15% were seen once. Only a few counts were recorded for this clonotype. The ends were cut back, 4 bases at V and 2 bases at J, with 19 bases in the middle. The CDR3 contains 16 residues. Germline V gene lookup returns CDR1 DFQATT and CDR2 SNEGSKA (reference sequence).

This clonotype originated in a man between 18 and 35 years old who had mild COVID-19 (a few samples of this study predate the infection). Cell type and time point are not known. The rearrangement links TRBV20-1 to TRBJ2-3, with no clear D. Sequenced sample: PBMCs or a T cell subset sorted from them (not recorded which). In DNA form, the CDR3 reads TGCAGTGCTAATGGGCTCTCTGGTCAGGACACAGATACGCAGTATTTT. It specifies CSANGLSGQDTDTQYF.